The rows below give T cell receptor beta chains drawn from one sample of a study of cytomegalovirus exposure and HLA in healthy donors. This table comes from immunoSEQ multiplex PCR, and its TCRdb copy is limited to in-frame clones, with some not included. The sample includes around 140,000 clones, roughly three quarters of them seen just once. Sequenced material: PBMCs. These receptors originate from a woman aged 18-29 years in good health and CMV-seronegative. CDR3s include the opening cysteine and the closing phenylalanine or tryptophan. The order of the fields is clone size, D gene, V gene, J gene, CDR3 protein, CDR3 DNA. D genes are given only for firm matches. For some rows the clone size is stated as once, few or many, or as a class when expanded; others skip it.

>NA|TRBD1|TRBV2|TRBJ1-5
CASSEGETGIQPQHF
TGTGCCAGCAGTGAAGGTGAGACAGGGATCCAGCCCCAGCATTTT
>NA|TRBD2|TRBV7-8|TRBJ2-7
CASSSGTSAYYEQYF
TGTGCCAGCAGCTCCGGGACTAGCGCCTACTACGAGCAGTACTTC
>NA|TRBD2|TRBV5-5|TRBJ2-1
CASSPGGSRNEQFF
TGTGCCAGCAGCCCGGGGGGATCGCGGAATGAGCAGTTCTTC
>once|NA|TRBV5-6|TRBJ1-2
CASSLRDTYYGYTF
TGTGCCAGCAGCCTCCGGGACACCTACTATGGCTACACCTTC
>NA|NA|TRBV7-9|TRBJ2-7
CASSLVLRTLSYEQYF
TGTGCCAGCAGCTTAGTTTTGCGCACCCTCTCCTACGAGCAGTACTTC
>NA|NA|TRBV27|TRBJ1-4
CASSFSNRETLFF
TGTGCCAGCAGTTTCTCCAACAGGGAGACACTGTTTTTT
>NA|NA|TRBV6-1|TRBJ1-2
CASGKWGGDYGYTF
TGTGCCAGCGGAAAATGGGGGGGAGACTATGGCTACACCTTC
>NA|NA|TRBV4-1|TRBJ1-2
CASSQYPSYGYTF
TGCGCCAGCAGCCAATATCCTAGCTATGGCTACACCTTC
>NA|TRBD2|TRBV29-1|TRBJ2-3
CSGRLAGPTVRGDTQYF
TGCAGCGGTCGACTAGCGGGACCCACCGTGCGAGGGGATACGCAGTATTTT
>NA|NA|TRBV9|TRBJ2-1
CASSVVSGLFDNEQFF
TGTGCCAGCAGCGTCGTGAGCGGGCTTTTCGACAATGAGCAGTTCTTC
>NA|NA|TRBV4-1|TRBJ1-4
CASSQFSNEKLFF
TGCGCCAGCAGCCAGTTTAGTAATGAAAAACTGTTTTTT
>NA|TRBD2|TRBV7-9|TRBJ2-3
CASSLTGVMTGGPYF
TGTGCCAGCAGCTTAACCGGAGTTATGACGGGAGGTCCGTATTTT
>few|NA|TRBV5-1|TRBJ2-3
CASSLGQGRDTQYF
TGCGCCAGCAGCTTGGGTCAGGGTAGAGATACGCAGTATTTT
>NA|NA|TRBV7-6|TRBJ2-1
CASSNGGNNEQFF
TGTGCCAGCAGCAATGGGGGCAACAATGAGCAGTTCTTC
>NA|NA|TRBV9|TRBJ2-7
CASSPRLTAFSYEQYF
TGTGCCAGCAGCCCACGATTGACAGCATTCTCCTACGAGCAGTACTTC
>NA|TRBD2|TRBV5-4|TRBJ2-7
CASSPTSARYEQYF
TGTGCCAGCAGCCCGACTAGCGCAAGATACGAGCAGTACTTC
>NA|NA|TRBV1|TRBJ1-2
CTSSRFTYYGYTF
TGCACCAGCAGCCGATTCACCTATTATGGCTACACCTTC
>once|TRBD2|TRBV7-9|TRBJ2-3
CASSFFIGRRGTQYF
TGTGCCAGCAGCTTCTTTATCGGGAGGCGCGGTACGCAGTATTTT
>NA|TRBD1|TRBV6-5|TRBJ2-3
CASRTTGDGNTQYF
TGTGCCAGCAGGACGACAGGGGACGGTAATACGCAGTATTTT
>NA|NA|TRBV18|TRBJ2-1
CASSPPASDFNEQFF
TGTGCCAGCTCACCACCGGCTAGTGATTTTAATGAGCAGTTCTTC
>NA|NA|TRBV6-6|TRBJ2-7
CASSPGDYEQYF
TGTGCCAGCAGTCCAGGGGACTACGAGCAGTACTTC
>NA|NA|TRBV15|TRBJ1-5
CATSDGGDQPQHF
TGTGCCACCAGCGACGGGGGGGATCAGCCCCAGCATTTT
>NA|NA|TRBV5-4|TRBJ1-1
CASSATFGVNTEAFF
TGTGCCAGCAGCGCAACGTTCGGGGTAAACACTGAAGCTTTCTTT
>few|TRBD2|TRBV5-5|TRBJ2-1
CASSGSGRYNEQFF
TGTGCCAGCAGCGGTAGCGGGAGGTACAATGAGCAGTTCTTC
>NA|TRBD2|TRBV9|TRBJ2-7
CASSVETSGSRQYF
TGTGCCAGCAGCGTAGAGACTAGCGGTTCCAGGCAGTACTTC
>NA|TRBD1|TRBV19|TRBJ2-1
CASSPDRDSYNEQFF
TGTGCCAGTAGCCCCGACAGGGACTCCTACAATGAGCAGTTCTTC
>few|NA|TRBV5-1|TRBJ1-4
CASSLGYRASHEKLFF
TGCGCCAGCAGCTTGGGTTACAGGGCCTCGCATGAAAAACTGTTTTTT
>NA|NA|TRBV5-1|TRBJ2-3
CASSWGDSTDTQYF
TGCGCCAGCAGCTGGGGGGACAGCACAGATACGCAGTATTTT
>few|NA|TRBV5-5|TRBJ1-1
CASSSDVAGQWISVFF
TGTGCCAGCAGCTCGGATGTAGCAGGGCAATGGATAAGCGTTTTCTTT
>NA|NA|TRBV21-1|TRBJ2-7
CASSITAGERYEQYF
TGTGCCAGCAGTATCACGGCGGGAGAAAGGTACGAGCAGTACTTC
>few|TRBD1|TRBV5-1|TRBJ1-4
CASSSGQGIGELFF
TGCGCCAGCAGCTCAGGACAGGGGATAGGGGAACTGTTTTTT
>NA|NA|TRBV4-1|TRBJ2-7
CASSQDQTGSSYEQYF
TGCGCCAGCAGCCAAGATCAAACAGGGAGCTCCTACGAGCAGTACTTC
>NA|TRBD1|TRBV19|TRBJ2-5
CASSPQWDSQETQYF
TGTGCCAGTAGTCCCCAGTGGGACAGCCAAGAGACCCAGTACTTC
>NA|TRBD2|TRBV5-1|TRBJ2-5
CASSTMTSSGETQYF
TGCGCCAGCAGCACCATGACTAGCTCGGGGGAGACCCAGTACTTC
>NA|TRBD2|TRBV9|TRBJ2-1
CASSPRTSGFPNEQFF
TGTGCCAGCAGCCCACGGACTAGCGGTTTTCCCAATGAGCAGTTCTTC
>few|NA|TRBV11-2|TRBJ2-2
CASSLVEYTGELFF
TGTGCCAGCAGCTTAGTAGAGTACACCGGGGAGCTGTTTTTT
>NA|NA|TRBV19|TRBJ2-1
CAPANEQFF
TGCGCGCCTGCGAATGAGCAGTTCTTC
>NA|NA|TRBV30|TRBJ1-2
CAWSVSGGGANYGYTF
TGTGCCTGGAGTGTATCCGGCGGGGGAGCTAACTATGGCTACACCTTC
>NA|TRBD1|TRBV18|TRBJ1-4
CASSSVGTVNEKLFF
TGTGCCAGCTCATCGGTCGGGACAGTGAATGAAAAACTGTTTTTT
>few|NA|TRBV2|TRBJ1-1
CASRSSGTEAFF
TGTGCCAGCAGATCGTCAGGCACTGAAGCTTTCTTT
>few|TRBD1|TRBV6-1|TRBJ1-2
CASSSTGSEGYTF
TGTGCCAGCAGTTCGACAGGGTCCGAGGGCTACACCTTC
>NA|NA|TRBV4-1|TRBJ2-7
CASSQVGLLGNEQYF
TGCGCCAGCAGCCAAGTCGGACTGCTTGGAAACGAGCAGTACTTC
>NA|TRBD2|TRBV29-1|TRBJ2-3
CSSLFSGSTDTQYF
TGCAGCTCCCTTTTTAGCGGGAGCACAGATACGCAGTATTTT
>NA|NA|TRBV25-1|TRBJ1-4
CAVLQEGNEKLFF
TGTGCCGTACTCCAAGAGGGTAATGAAAAACTGTTTTTT
>NA|TRBD1|TRBV5-1|TRBJ2-7
CASSLVDRAYEQYF
TGCGCCAGCAGCTTGGTGGACAGGGCCTACGAGCAGTACTTC